This T cell receptor (beta chain) was retrieved from a study of T cells after yellow fever vaccination. Study findings and constraints: Weaker in magnitude, the secondary response showed a faster peak on day 5 versus 15.

This clonotype occurred a few times. Its specificity is unknown. A process of 5'RACE template switching, which added a universal primer site and UMIs, was used to make TCR cDNA. TCRdb fed the 5' RACE reads into MiXCR, producing one record per CDR3 protein. The sample gives 450,000 to 550,000 distinct CDR3 sequences, 15% to 20% of which show up once; 13% to 15% is in the top ten. Material: PBMCs, obtained 15 days after the yellow fever booster vaccination. This clonotype originated in a man aged 25 to 40 who received the YFV17D yellow fever vaccine.

The CDR3 protein is CASLGGSETQYF. DNA of the CDR3: TGTGCCAGCTTAGGTGGGAGTGAGACCCAGTACTTC. The gene calls are TRBV2 and TRBJ2-5, with D possibly TRBD2 on 5 matching bases. Deletions cut 8 bases from V and 5 bases from J, with 12 bases between. The CDR3 is 12 amino acids. Germline CDR1 and CDR2: SNHLY and FYNNEI.